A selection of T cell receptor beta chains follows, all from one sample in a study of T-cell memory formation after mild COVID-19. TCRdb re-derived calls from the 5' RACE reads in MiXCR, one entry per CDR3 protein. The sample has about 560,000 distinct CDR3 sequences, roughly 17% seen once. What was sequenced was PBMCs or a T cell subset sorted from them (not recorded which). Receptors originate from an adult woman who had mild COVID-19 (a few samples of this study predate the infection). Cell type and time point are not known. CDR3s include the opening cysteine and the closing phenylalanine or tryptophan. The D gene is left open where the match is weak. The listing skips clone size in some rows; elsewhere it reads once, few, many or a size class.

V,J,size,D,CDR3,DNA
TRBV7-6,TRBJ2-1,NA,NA,CASSKLLGASGGEQFF,TGTGCCAGCAGCAAGCTACTAGGGGCCTCAGGCGGTGAGCAGTTCTTC
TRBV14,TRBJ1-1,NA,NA,CASSQPSTEAFF,TGTGCCAGCAGCCAGCCTTCCACTGAAGCTTTCTTT
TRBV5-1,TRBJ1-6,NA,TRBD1,CASSLVDREGSPLHF,TGCGCCAGCAGCTTGGTGGACAGGGAGGGCTCACCCCTCCACTTT
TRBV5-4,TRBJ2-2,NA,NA,CASRQGSGELFF,TGTGCCAGCAGACAGGGCTCCGGGGAGCTGTTTTTT
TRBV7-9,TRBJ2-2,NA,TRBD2,CASSSGLAGALGELFF,TGTGCCAGCAGCTCTGGACTAGCGGGAGCTCTCGGGGAGCTGTTTTTT
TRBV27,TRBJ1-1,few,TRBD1,CASSFGTGEVF,TGTGCCAGCAGTTTCGGGACAGGGGAAGTCTTT
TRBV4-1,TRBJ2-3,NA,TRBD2,CASSPRLAGGYSTDTQYF,TGCGCCAGCAGCCCACGACTAGCGGGGGGGTACAGCACAGATACGCAGTATTTT
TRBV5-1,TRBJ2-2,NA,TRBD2,CASSWRRGLQNTGELFF,TGCGCCAGCAGCTGGAGGCGGGGGTTACAGAACACCGGGGAGCTGTTTTTT
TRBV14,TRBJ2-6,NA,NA,CASSQATLQPSGANVLTF,TGTGCCAGCAGCCAAGCGACCCTACAACCCTCTGGGGCCAACGTCCTGACTTTC
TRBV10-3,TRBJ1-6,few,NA,CAISESHSPLHF,TGTGCCATCAGTGAGTCCCATTCACCCCTCCACTTT
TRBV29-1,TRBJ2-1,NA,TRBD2,CSVISSERGVDNEQFF,TGCAGCGTCATCTCCTCGGAGCGGGGGGTAGACAATGAGCAGTTCTTC
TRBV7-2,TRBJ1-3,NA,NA,CASSLGSYRSSGNTIYF,TGTGCCAGCAGCCTCGGGTCCTACAGGAGTTCTGGAAACACCATATATTTT
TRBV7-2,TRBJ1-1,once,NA,CASSSLTWGSTEAFF,TGTGCCAGCAGCTCCCTCACCTGGGGGAGCACTGAAGCTTTCTTT
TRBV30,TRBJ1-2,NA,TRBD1,CARQNQGAFGYTF,TGTGCCCGCCAAAATCAGGGGGCTTTTGGCTACACCTTC
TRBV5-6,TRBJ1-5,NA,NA,CASSFQGLNQPQHF,TGTGCCAGCAGCTTTCAGGGGCTGAATCAGCCCCAGCATTTT
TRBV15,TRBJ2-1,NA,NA,CATSPWEGSYNEQFF,TGTGCCACCAGCCCTTGGGAAGGCTCCTACAATGAGCAGTTCTTC
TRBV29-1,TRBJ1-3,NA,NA,CSVWASGNTIYF,TGCAGCGTTTGGGCAAGTGGAAACACCATATATTTT
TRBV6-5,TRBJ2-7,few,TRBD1,CASSSLPGQASYEQYF,TGTGCCAGCAGTTCCTTACCGGGACAGGCTTCCTACGAGCAGTACTTC
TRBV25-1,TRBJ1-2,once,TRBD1,CASSEGDRGSGYTF,TGTGCCAGCAGTGAGGGGGACAGAGGCTCTGGCTACACCTTC
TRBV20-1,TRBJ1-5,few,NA,CSASDGLGQPQHF,TGCAGTGCTAGTGATGGGTTGGGTCAGCCCCAGCATTTT
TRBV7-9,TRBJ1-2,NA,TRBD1,CASSLAEGTVNGYTF,TGTGCCAGCAGCTTAGCGGAGGGGACAGTGAACGGCTACACCTTC
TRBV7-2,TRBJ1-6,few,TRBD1,CASSLTGDRYNSPLHF,TGTGCCAGCAGCTTAACCGGGGACAGGTATAATTCACCCCTCCACTTT
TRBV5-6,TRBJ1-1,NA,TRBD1,CASSLRTGGALIAFF,TGTGCCAGCAGCTTGAGGACAGGGGGCGCGTTGATAGCTTTCTTT
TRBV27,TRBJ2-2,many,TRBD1,CASSLGTGVTGELFF,TGTGCCAGCAGTTTAGGGACAGGGGTAACCGGGGAGCTGTTTTTT
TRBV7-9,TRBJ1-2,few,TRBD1,CASSLRTGGANGYTF,TGTGCCAGCAGCCTAAGGACAGGGGGCGCGAATGGCTACACCTTC
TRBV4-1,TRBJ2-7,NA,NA,CASSLETVDYEQYF,TGCGCCAGCAGCCTTGAGACAGTAGACTACGAGCAGTACTTC
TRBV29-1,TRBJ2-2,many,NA,CSGRQAGGELFF,TGCAGCGGTCGACAGGCCGGCGGGGAGCTGTTTTTT
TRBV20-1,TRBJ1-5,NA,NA,CSARLGNSNQPQHF,TGCAGTGCTAGGCTGGGTAATAGCAATCAGCCCCAGCATTTT
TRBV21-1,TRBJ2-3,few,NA,CASSKGTPTDTQYF,TGTGCCAGCAGCAAGGGGACTCCAACAGATACGCAGTATTTT
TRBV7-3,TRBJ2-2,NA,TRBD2,CASSLASGTPGELFF,TGTGCCAGCAGCTTAGCTAGCGGGACCCCCGGGGAGCTGTTTTTT
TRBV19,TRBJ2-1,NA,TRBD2,CASSTAGGLEQFF,TGTGCCAGTAGTACGGCGGGGGGGCTCGAGCAGTTCTTC
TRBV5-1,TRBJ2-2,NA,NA,CASSLGPGSNTGELFF,TGCGCCAGCAGCTTGGGGCCAGGGTCGAACACCGGGGAGCTGTTTTTT